A selection of T cell receptor beta chains follows, all from one sample in a study of blood T cell repertoires in COVID-19. Data came from immunoSEQ multiplex PCR; TCRdb stores just in-frame clones and leaves some out. The sample records approximately 140,000 clones, about 88% being singletons. The sequenced sample consisted of peripheral blood. The receptors were sampled from a human donor with COVID-19, enrolled during active disease. The donor label of this sample is uncertain. The CDR3 runs from the conserved cysteine through the conserved F or W. D genes are given only for firm matches. Not all rows give a size; the values are once, few, many and, for expanded clones, a class.

v_gene	j_gene	d_gene	abundance	CDR3aa	CDR3nt
TRBV15	TRBJ1-6	NA	NA	CATSRDPGSSPLHF	TGTGCCACCAGCAGAGATCCGGGGAGTTCACCCCTCCACTTT
TRBV1	TRBJ2-7	NA	NA	CTSFGDRGAYEQYF	TGCACCAGTTTCGGAGACAGGGGCGCCTACGAGCAGTACTTC
TRBV20-1	TRBJ2-1	NA	once	CSAHSYNEQFF	TGCAGTGCCCACTCCTACAATGAGCAGTTCTTC
TRBV6-5	TRBJ2-2	TRBD2	NA	CASSPRTSSGELFF	TGTGCCAGCAGCCCGAGGACTAGTTCGGGGGAGCTGTTTTTT
TRBV5-5	TRBJ2-5	NA	NA	CASSRQRNQETQYF	TGTGCCAGCAGCCGTCAGAGGAACCAAGAGACCCAGTACTTC
TRBV2	TRBJ2-5	TRBD1	NA	CASSPGTEQETQYF	TGTGCCAGCAGTCCCGGGACAGAACAAGAGACCCAGTACTTC
TRBV7-2	TRBJ2-7	TRBD1	NA	CASSLGITRTGDYEQYF	TGTGCCAGCAGCTTGGGGATCACGCGGACAGGGGACTACGAGCAGTACTTC
TRBV4-1	TRBJ1-4	NA	few	CASSQLRGEKLFF	TGCGCCAGCAGTCAGCTACGGGGGGAAAAACTGTTTTTT
TRBV4-2	TRBJ2-1	TRBD2	NA	CASSQAWAGGPGEQFF	TGTGCCAGCAGCCAAGCATGGGCGGGGGGGCCGGGTGAGCAGTTCTTC
TRBV19	TRBJ1-1	TRBD1	NA	CASSINRGTEAFF	TGTGCCAGTAGTATAAACAGGGGCACTGAAGCTTTCTTT
TRBV5-1	TRBJ1-1	NA	NA	CASSLVGGDTEAFF	TGCGCCAGCAGCTTGGTCGGGGGGGATACTGAAGCTTTCTTT
TRBV6-1	TRBJ2-7	TRBD2	NA	CASSEAGGGRGEQYF	TGTGCCAGCAGTGAAGCGGGCGGGGGAAGGGGCGAGCAGTACTTC
TRBV27	TRBJ2-7	NA	NA	CASSFRTGTYEQYF	TGTGCCAGCAGTTTTCGAACAGGGACCTACGAGCAGTACTTC
TRBV4-1	TRBJ2-1	TRBD1	NA	CASSQVQGADNEQFF	TGCGCCAGCAGCCAAGTACAGGGGGCGGACAATGAGCAGTTCTTC
TRBV5-1	TRBJ2-5	TRBD1	NA	CASSAGTGGYQETQYF	TGCGCCAGCAGCGCCGGGACAGGGGGATACCAAGAGACCCAGTACTTC
TRBV7-6	TRBJ2-3	NA	NA	CASSSPWGQRRDTQYF	TGTGCCAGCAGCTCCCCTTGGGGCCAACGCAGAGATACGCAGTATTTT
TRBV6-5	TRBJ1-6	NA	NA	CASSYSRDSPLHF	TGTGCCAGCAGTTACTCGAGAGATTCACCCCTCCACTTT
TRBV2	TRBJ2-5	TRBD1	NA	CASRGGQGGETQYF	TGTGCCAGCAGGGGGGGACAGGGAGGGGAGACCCAGTACTTC